The present TCR beta chain was sequenced within a study of chemoradiotherapy in HPV16-positive cancers. Across the whole study: Candidate HPV-specific clones and shared TCR motifs came from two HPV16-positive patients.

The repertoire was sequenced with immunoSEQ multiplex PCR; TCRdb's copy has only in-frame clones and lacks some. The sample consists of tens of thousands of clones, roughly nine tenths of them appearing once. Concerning this clone itself: What it recognizes is unknown.

Unmatched junction bases numbered 2, after V lost 0 bases and J lost 0 bases. CDR1 is LNHDA and CDR2 is SQIVND in the germline V gene (reference sequence). This CDR3 is built from 16 residues. Overall study findings and caveats: Only a couple of HPV16-positive patients supplied the functional HPV-specificity definition. Candidate HPV-specific clones and E7-related TCR motifs grew in tumor during treatment.

Sample: blood, taken from a patient who underwent chemoradiotherapy. The TCR was taken from a human donor with HPV-associated anogenital cancer. The genes are TRBV19 and TRBJ2-7, with 10 bases matching TRBD2. In DNA form, the CDR3 reads TGTGCCAGTAGTATAGATCTAGCGGGGGACTCCTACGAGCAGTACTTC. Residues: CASSIDLAGDSYEQYF.